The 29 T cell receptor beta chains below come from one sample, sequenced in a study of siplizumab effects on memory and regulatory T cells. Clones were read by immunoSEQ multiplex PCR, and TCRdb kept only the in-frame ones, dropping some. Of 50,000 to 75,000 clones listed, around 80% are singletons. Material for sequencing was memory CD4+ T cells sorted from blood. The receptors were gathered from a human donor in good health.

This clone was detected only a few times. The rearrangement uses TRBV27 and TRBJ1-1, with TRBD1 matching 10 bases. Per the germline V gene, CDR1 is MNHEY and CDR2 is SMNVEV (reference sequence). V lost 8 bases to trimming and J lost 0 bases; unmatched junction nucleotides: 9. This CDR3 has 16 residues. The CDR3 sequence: CASWDRGWGLNTEAFF. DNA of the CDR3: TGTGCCAGCTGGGACAGGGGTTGGGGGCTGAACACTGAAGCTTTCTTT.

CDR3 in amino acids: CASCRTSGLLDTQYF. The CDR3 DNA follows: TGTGCCAGCTGCCGGACTAGCGGGTTGTTGGATACGCAGTATTTT. The rearrangement uses TRBV6-5 and TRBJ2-3; 11 positions match TRBD2. V lost 8 bases and J lost 6; bases outside the gene matches: 10. CDR1 and CDR2 from the germline V gene are MNHEY and SVGAGI. The CDR3 totals 15 residues.

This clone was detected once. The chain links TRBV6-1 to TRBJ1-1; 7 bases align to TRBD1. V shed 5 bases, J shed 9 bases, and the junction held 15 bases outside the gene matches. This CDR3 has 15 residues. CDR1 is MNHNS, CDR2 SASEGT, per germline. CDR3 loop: CASSQPGTARTKAFF. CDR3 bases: TGTGCCAGCAGTCAACCCGGGACAGCAAGAACAAAAGCTTTCTTT.

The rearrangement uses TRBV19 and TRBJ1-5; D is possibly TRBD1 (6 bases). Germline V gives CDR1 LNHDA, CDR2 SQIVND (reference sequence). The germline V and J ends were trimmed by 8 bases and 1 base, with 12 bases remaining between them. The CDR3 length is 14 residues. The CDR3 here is CASLTQGSNQPQHF. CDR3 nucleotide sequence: TGTGCCAGTTTGACACAGGGCAGCAATCAGCCCCAGCATTTT.

CDR3 in amino acids: CASSVGTGSISNQPQHF. The CDR3 nucleotides are TGTGCCAGCAGTGTTGGGACAGGTTCTATTAGCAATCAGCCCCAGCATTTT. The chain joins TRBV6-1 to TRBJ1-5; 8 bases fit TRBD1. The V gene end was trimmed by 4 bases and the J gene end by 0 bases; junction bases not matched to a gene: 8. The CDR3 has 17 amino acids. Germline V gives CDR1 MNHNS, CDR2 SASEGT.

The CDR3 loop is CASTFYPRGRRTGELFF. The CDR3, as DNA: TGTGCCAGCACCTTCTACCCCAGGGGGCGTCGCACCGGGGAGCTGTTTTTT. The V gene is TRBV7-8, the J gene TRBJ2-2; 8 bases line up with TRBD1. V gave up 7 bases and J gave up 4 bases; unmatched junction bases: 14. CDR3 length: 17 residues. CDR1 and CDR2 from the germline V gene are SGHVS and FQNEAQ.

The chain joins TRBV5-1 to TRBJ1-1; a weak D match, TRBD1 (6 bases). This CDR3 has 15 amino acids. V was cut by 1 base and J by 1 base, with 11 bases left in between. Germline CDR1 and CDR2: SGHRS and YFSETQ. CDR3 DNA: TGCGCCAGCAGCTTGAGGACAGTCCAGAACACTGAAGCTTTCTTT. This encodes CASSLRTVQNTEAFF. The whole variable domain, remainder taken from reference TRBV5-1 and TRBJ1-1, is KAGVTQTPRYLIKTRGQQVTLSCSPISGHRSVSWYQQTPGQGLQFLFEYFSETQRNKGNFPGRFSGRQFSNSRSEMNVSTLELGDSALYLCASSLRTVQNTEAFFGQGTRLTVV.

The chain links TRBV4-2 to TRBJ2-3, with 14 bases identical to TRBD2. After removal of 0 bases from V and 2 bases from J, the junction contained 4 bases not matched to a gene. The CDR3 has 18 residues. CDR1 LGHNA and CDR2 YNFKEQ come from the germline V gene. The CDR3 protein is CASSQDGLAGGLTDTQYF. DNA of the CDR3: TGTGCCAGCAGCCAAGATGGACTAGCGGGGGGCCTCACAGATACGCAGTATTTT.

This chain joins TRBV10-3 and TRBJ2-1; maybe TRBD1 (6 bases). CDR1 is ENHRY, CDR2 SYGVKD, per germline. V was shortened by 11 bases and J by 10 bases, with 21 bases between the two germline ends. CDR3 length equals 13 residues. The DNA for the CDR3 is TGTGCCGCCAGAGGACAGAACGGGATAGAGCAGTTCTTC. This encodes CAARGQNGIEQFF.

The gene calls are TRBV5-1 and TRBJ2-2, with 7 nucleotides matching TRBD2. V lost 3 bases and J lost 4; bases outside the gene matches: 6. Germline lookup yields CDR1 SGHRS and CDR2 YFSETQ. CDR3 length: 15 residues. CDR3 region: CASSSLASATGELFF. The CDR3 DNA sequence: TGCGCCAGCAGCTCACTAGCGTCCGCCACCGGGGAGCTGTTTTTT.

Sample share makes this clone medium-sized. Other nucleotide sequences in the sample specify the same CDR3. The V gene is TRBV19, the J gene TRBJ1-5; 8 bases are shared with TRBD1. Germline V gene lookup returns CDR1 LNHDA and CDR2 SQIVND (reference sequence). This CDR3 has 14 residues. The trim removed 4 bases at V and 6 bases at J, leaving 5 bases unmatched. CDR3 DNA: TGTGCCAGTAGTAGCCAAACAGGGGGTCAGCCCCAGCATTTT. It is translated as CASSSQTGGQPQHF. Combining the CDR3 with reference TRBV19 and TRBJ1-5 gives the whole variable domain DGGITQSPKYLFRKEGQNVTLSCEQNLNHDAMYWYRQDPGQGLRLIYYSQIVNDFQKGDIAEGYSVSREKKESFPLTVTSAQKNPTAFYLCASSSQTGGQPQHFGDGTRLSIL.

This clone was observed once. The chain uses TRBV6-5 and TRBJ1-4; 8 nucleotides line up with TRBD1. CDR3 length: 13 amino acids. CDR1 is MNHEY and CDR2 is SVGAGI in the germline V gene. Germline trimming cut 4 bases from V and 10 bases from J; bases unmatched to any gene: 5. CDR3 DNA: TGTGCCAGCAGTTCGACAGGGGTCGGAAAACTGTTTTTT. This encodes CASSSTGVGKLFF.

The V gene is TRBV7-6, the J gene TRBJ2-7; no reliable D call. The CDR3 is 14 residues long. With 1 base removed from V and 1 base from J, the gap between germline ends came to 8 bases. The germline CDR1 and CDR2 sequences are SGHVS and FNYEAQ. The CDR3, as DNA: TGTGCCAGCAGCTTAGAGATGGCTTCCTACGAGCAGTACTTC. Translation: CASSLEMASYEQYF.

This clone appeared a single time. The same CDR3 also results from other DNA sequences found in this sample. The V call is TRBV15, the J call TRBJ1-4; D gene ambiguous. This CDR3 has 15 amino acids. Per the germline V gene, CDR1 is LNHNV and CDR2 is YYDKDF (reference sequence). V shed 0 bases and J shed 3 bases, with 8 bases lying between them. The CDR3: CATSRDGGSNEKLFF. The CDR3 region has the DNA TGTGCCACCAGCAGAGACGGTGGTTCTAATGAAAAACTGTTTTTT.

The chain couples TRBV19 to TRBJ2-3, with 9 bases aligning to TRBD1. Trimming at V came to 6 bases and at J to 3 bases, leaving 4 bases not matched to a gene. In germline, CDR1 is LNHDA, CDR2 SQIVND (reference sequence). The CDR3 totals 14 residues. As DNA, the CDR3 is TGTGCCAGTAGGCCGGGACAGGGAACAGATACGCAGTATTTT. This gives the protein CASRPGQGTDTQYF.

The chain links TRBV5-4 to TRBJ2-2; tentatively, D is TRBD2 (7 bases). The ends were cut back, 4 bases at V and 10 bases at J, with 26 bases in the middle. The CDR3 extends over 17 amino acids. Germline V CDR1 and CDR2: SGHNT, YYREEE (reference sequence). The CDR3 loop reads CASSAKTGRGGLQELFF. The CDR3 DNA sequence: TGTGCCAGCAGCGCCAAAACTGGTAGGGGGGGGCTTCAGGAGCTGTTTTTT.

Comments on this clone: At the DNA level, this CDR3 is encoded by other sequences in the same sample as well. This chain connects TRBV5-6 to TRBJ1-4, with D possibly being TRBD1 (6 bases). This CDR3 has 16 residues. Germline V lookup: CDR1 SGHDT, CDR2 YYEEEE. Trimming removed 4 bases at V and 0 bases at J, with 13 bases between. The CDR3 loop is CASSPDRGSTNEKLFF. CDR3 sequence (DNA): TGTGCCAGCAGCCCCGATAGGGGGTCAACTAATGAAAAACTGTTTTTT.

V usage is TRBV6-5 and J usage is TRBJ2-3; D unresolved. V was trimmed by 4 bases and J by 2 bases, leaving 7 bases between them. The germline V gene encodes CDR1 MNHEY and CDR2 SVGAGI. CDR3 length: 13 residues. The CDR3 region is CASSLGLTDTQYF. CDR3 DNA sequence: TGTGCCAGCAGTTTAGGCCTCACAGATACGCAGTATTTT.

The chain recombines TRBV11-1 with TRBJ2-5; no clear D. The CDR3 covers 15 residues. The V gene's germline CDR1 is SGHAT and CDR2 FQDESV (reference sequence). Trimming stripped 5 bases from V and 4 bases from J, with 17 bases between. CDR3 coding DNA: TGTGCCAGCAGCGTCCGGGCCGGGCGGCGAGAGACCCAGTACTTC. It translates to CASSVRAGRRETQYF.

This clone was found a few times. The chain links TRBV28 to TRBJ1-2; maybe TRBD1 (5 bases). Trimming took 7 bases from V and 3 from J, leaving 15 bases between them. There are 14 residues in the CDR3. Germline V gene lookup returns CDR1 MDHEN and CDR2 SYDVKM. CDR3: CASNSGGGDYGYTF. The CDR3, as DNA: TGTGCCAGCAATTCTGGGGGGGGAGACTATGGCTACACCTTC.

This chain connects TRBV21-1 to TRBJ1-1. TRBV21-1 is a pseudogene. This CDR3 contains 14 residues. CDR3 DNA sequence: TGTGCCAGCAGCATGGACCGGCCAAACACTGAAGCTTTCTTT. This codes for CASSMDRPNTEAFF.

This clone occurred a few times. The CDR3 DNA is TGTGCCAGTAGTACCTACAGGGAGGATACGCAGTATTTT. The encoded protein is CASSTYREDTQYF. The chain has TRBV19 and TRBJ2-3; D is perhaps TRBD1 (6 bases). The V gene's germline CDR1 is LNHDA and CDR2 SQIVND (reference sequence). There are 13 residues in the CDR3. V lost 4 bases, J lost 6 bases, and 11 bases lay in between.

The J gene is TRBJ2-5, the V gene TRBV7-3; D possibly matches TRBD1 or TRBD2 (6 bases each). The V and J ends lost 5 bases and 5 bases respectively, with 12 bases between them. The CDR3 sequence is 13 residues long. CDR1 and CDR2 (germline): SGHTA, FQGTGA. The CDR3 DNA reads TGTGCCAGCAGCAGGGGGGATGTCGAGACCCAGTACTTC. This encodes CASSRGDVETQYF.

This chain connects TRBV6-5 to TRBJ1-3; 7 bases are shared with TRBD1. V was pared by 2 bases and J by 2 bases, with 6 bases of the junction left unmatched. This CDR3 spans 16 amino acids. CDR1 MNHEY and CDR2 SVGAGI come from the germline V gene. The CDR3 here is CASSYRRQGAGNTIYF. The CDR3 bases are TGTGCCAGCAGTTACAGGCGTCAGGGGGCTGGAAACACCATATATTTT.

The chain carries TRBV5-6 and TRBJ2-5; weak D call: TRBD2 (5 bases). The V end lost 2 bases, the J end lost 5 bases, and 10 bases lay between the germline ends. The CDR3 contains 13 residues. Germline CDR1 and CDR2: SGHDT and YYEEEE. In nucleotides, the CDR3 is TGTGCCAGCAGCTTTAAGGGCGGGGAGACCCAGTACTTC. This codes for CASSFKGGETQYF.

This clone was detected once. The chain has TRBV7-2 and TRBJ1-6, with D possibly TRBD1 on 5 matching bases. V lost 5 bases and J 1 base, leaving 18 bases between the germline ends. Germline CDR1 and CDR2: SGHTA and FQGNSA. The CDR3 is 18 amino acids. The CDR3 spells CASSKQVIQGSYNSPLHF. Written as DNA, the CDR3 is TGTGCCAGCAGCAAACAGGTGATACAAGGATCCTATAATTCACCCCTCCACTTT.

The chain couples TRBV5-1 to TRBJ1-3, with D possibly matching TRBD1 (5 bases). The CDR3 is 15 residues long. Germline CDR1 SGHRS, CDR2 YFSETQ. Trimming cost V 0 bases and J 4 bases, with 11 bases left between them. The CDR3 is CASSLAGTVGNTIYF. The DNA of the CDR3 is TGCGCCAGCAGCTTGGCCGGGACCGTGGGAAACACCATATATTTT.

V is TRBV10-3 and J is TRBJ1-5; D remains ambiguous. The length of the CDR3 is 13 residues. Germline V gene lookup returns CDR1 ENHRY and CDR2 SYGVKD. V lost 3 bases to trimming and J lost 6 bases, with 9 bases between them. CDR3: CAISDKGGQPQHF. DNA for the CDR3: TGTGCCATCAGTGATAAGGGTGGTCAGCCCCAGCATTTT.

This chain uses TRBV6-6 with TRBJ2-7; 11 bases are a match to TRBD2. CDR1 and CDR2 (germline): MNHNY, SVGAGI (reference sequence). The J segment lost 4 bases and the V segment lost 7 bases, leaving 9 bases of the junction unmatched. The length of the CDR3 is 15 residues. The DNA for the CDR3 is TGTGCCAGCAAAATTAGCGGGGGGGCGTCTTACGAGCAGTACTTC. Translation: CASKISGGASYEQYF.